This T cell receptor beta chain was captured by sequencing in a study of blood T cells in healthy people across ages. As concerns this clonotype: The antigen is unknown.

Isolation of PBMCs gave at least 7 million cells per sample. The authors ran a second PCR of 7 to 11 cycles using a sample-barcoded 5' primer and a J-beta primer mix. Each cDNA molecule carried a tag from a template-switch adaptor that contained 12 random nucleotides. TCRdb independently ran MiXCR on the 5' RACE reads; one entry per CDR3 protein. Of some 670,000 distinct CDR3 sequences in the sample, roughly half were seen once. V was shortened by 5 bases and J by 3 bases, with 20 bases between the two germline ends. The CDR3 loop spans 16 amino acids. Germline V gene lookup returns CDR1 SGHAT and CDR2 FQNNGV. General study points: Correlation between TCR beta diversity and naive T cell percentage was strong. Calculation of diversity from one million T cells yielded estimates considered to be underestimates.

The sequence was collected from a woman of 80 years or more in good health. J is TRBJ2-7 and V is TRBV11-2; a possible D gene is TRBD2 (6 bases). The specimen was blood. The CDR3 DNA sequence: TGTGCCAGCAGCCTGAACGGGGACGCGGGGAACTACGAGCAGTACTTC. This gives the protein CASSLNGDAGNYEQYF.